A selection of T cell receptor beta chains follows, all from one sample in a study of siplizumab effects on memory and regulatory T cells. The method was immunoSEQ multiplex PCR; TCRdb's version includes in-frame clones alone and lacks a portion of them. The sample lists about 52,000 clones; roughly 97% were seen once. Sequenced material: naive CD4+ T cells sorted from blood. The receptors originated from a human donor in good health. CDR3s include the opening cysteine and the closing phenylalanine or tryptophan. Each record gives: J gene, D gene, V gene, clone size, CDR3 DNA, CDR3 protein. A D gene is named only where the DNA matches it firmly. Expanded clones are given a class, and other clones once, few, many or no size at all.

>TRBJ1-2|TRBD1|TRBV4-3|once
TGCGCCAGCAGCCGAACCGGGACAGGGACGGACAGCGGCTACACCTTC
CASSRTGTGTDSGYTF
>TRBJ2-5|NA|TRBV29-1|NA
TGCAGCGTTGGTAGGGAGACCCAGTACTTC
CSVGRETQYF
>TRBJ1-5|NA|TRBV28|NA
TGTGCCAGCAGTTCAGGGGTCGCAGGCTTCAATCAGCCCCAGCATTTT
CASSSGVAGFNQPQHF
>TRBJ2-3|NA|TRBV5-1|once
TGCGCCAGCAGTCTGGACAGAAACACAGATACGCAGTATTTT
CASSLDRNTDTQYF
>TRBJ2-5|NA|TRBV25-1|NA
TGTGCCAGCAGTGGCGACAGTAAAGAGACCCAGTACTTC
CASSGDSKETQYF
>TRBJ1-2|NA|TRBV6-1|once
TGTGCCAGCAGTGATACCGGGTCTCGGTCCCTCTATGGCTACACCTTC
CASSDTGSRSLYGYTF
>TRBJ2-1|NA|TRBV27|NA
TGTGCCAGCAGTTTATCAACCGGGAAAACAGGGAGGGAGCAGTTCTTC
CASSLSTGKTGREQFF
>TRBJ1-1|TRBD1|TRBV10-3|NA
TGTGCCATCAGTGACCGAGGGGGCGGCATGAACACTGAAGCTTTCTTT
CAISDRGGGMNTEAFF
>TRBJ2-3|NA|TRBV11-1|NA
TGTGCCAGCAGCGTACAGGGTCCAGATACGCAGTATTTT
CASSVQGPDTQYF
>TRBJ1-2|NA|TRBV5-4|NA
TGTGCCAGCAGCCCAGGGCCCGGAGCTAACTATGGCTACACCTTC
CASSPGPGANYGYTF
>TRBJ2-1|NA|TRBV30|NA
TGTGCCTCGACAGGAGGCCTAAACAATGAGCAGTTCTTC
CASTGGLNNEQFF
>TRBJ2-7|TRBD2|TRBV9|NA
TGTGCCAGCAGCGTATCTGAGCGGGACCCAACCTACGAGCAGTACTTC
CASSVSERDPTYEQYF
>TRBJ2-1|NA|TRBV6-5|NA
TGTGCCAGCAGCCAGGCTCCCGCCAATGAGCAGTTCTTC
CASSQAPANEQFF
>TRBJ1-1|NA|TRBV7-8|NA
TGTGCCAGCAGCGCACTGGGACGGCAGAGTATAGAAGCTTTCTTT
CASSALGRQSIEAFF
>TRBJ2-7|TRBD2|TRBV6-6|NA
TGTGCCAGCAGTTATGGGAGGGGAAGGGGAGAGCAGTACTTC
CASSYGRGRGEQYF
>TRBJ2-1|TRBD2|TRBV14|NA
TGTGCCAGCAGCCTCCGGACTAGCGGGAGGGCCTCCCTTTCGGGGAATGAGCAGTTCTTC
CASSLRTSGRASLSGNEQFF
>TRBJ2-1|TRBD2|TRBV19|once
TGTGCCAGTAGTTCTAGCGGGGGATCCTACAATGAGCAGTTCTTC
CASSSSGGSYNEQFF
>TRBJ1-1|TRBD1|TRBV11-2|NA
TGTGCCAGCAGCTGGGACAGGGGGCGGACTGAAGCTTTCTTT
CASSWDRGRTEAFF
>TRBJ2-7|NA|TRBV19|NA
TGTGCCAGTAGTACACAGGGTATAGTCTACGAGCAGTACTTC
CASSTQGIVYEQYF
>TRBJ2-1|NA|TRBV6-5|NA
TGTGCCAGCAAACGGGATATCAACAATGAGCAGTTCTTC
CASKRDINNEQFF
>TRBJ2-7|TRBD1|TRBV5-1|NA
TGCGCCAGCAGCTTGTCAGCCGGGACAGGGTCCCTCGAGCAGTACTTC
CASSLSAGTGSLEQYF
>TRBJ2-1|NA|TRBV20-1|NA
TGCAGTGCTAGAGTCCTTAGTGAGCAGTTCTTC
CSARVLSEQFF
>TRBJ2-7|TRBD2|TRBV6-5|NA
TGTGCCATCAGCTCCGGGACTAGCTTTTCCTACGAGCAGTACTTC
CAISSGTSFSYEQYF
>TRBJ2-7|TRBD2|TRBV6-5|once
TGTGCCAGCACTAAATATAGCGGGAGCTTATACGAGCAGTACTTC
CASTKYSGSLYEQYF
>TRBJ1-5|NA|TRBV5-6|NA
TGTGCCAGCAGCCTCACAGGGAGAAGCAATCAGCCCCAGCATTTT
CASSLTGRSNQPQHF
>TRBJ2-7|NA|TRBV4-1|NA
TGCGCCAGCAGCCAAGTGGGGGCGATCGAGCAGTACTTC
CASSQVGAIEQYF
>TRBJ1-1|NA|TRBV5-4|NA
TGTGCCAGCAGCTTATGGCAGATGAACACTGAAGCTTTCTTT
CASSLWQMNTEAFF
>TRBJ1-1|NA|TRBV5-8|once
TGTGCCAGCAGCTTGGTTCCAGGATCAACTTTCTTT
CASSLVPGSTFF
>TRBJ2-2|NA|TRBV7-8|NA
TGTGCCAGCAGCTTGGGCGACGCCCGGACCGGGGAGCTGTTTTTT
CASSLGDARTGELFF
>TRBJ2-7|TRBD2|TRBV18|NA
TGTGCCAGCTCACCACGGACTAGCGGGAGCCTGAGAGAGCAGTACTTC
CASSPRTSGSLREQYF
>TRBJ2-7|TRBD2|TRBV6-6|once
TGTGCCAGCAGTTACGGGACTAGCTACGAGCAGTACTTC
CASSYGTSYEQYF
>TRBJ2-5|TRBD2|TRBV4-1|NA
TGCGCCAGCAGCCAAGGGTCTAGCGGGAGCCCCGGGCAAGAGACCCAGTACTTC
CASSQGSSGSPGQETQYF
>TRBJ2-7|NA|TRBV19|NA
TGTGCCAGTAGTATATATTCAAACTACGAGCAGTACTTC
CASSIYSNYEQYF
>TRBJ2-1|NA|TRBV4-1|NA
TGCGCCAGCAGCCAACACTATGGGGACGGGGTGGGAAATGAGCAGTTCTTC
CASSQHYGDGVGNEQFF
>TRBJ1-2|NA|TRBV5-4|NA
TGTGCCAGCACCTCCGGGCTCAACTATGGCTACACCTTC
CASTSGLNYGYTF
>TRBJ2-7|TRBD1|TRBV10-3|NA
TGTGCCATCAGAACAGGGACAGGGAAGCAGTACTTC
CAIRTGTGKQYF
>TRBJ2-1|NA|TRBV6-1|NA
TGTGCCAGCAGTGCCATTCCAGGTGAGCAGTTCTTC
CASSAIPGEQFF
>TRBJ1-1|NA|TRBV2|NA
TGTGCCAGCAGTGTCAGGCTGGGGAACACTGAAGCTTTCTTT
CASSVRLGNTEAFF
>TRBJ2-7|NA|TRBV18|NA
TGTGCCAGCTCACCCCAACTAGCCCCTTCCGAGCAGTACTTC
CASSPQLAPSEQYF
>TRBJ2-6|NA|TRBV11-3|NA
TGTGCCAGCAGCACCTCGACTGGCTCTGGGGCCAACGTCCTGACTTTC
CASSTSTGSGANVLTF
>TRBJ2-2|TRBD2|TRBV4-1|NA
TGCGCCAGCAACCCGGGACTAGCGGGAGAGATCGGGGAGCTGTTTTTT
CASNPGLAGEIGELFF
>TRBJ2-2|TRBD1|TRBV7-9|NA
TGTGCCAGCAGCGCAAAGGACAGGGGGCTCTCGGCCGGGGAGCTGTTTTTT
CASSAKDRGLSAGELFF
>TRBJ2-2|TRBD1|TRBV19|once
TGTGCCAGTACCTTGACAGGGGATAGCGGGGAGCTGTTTTTT
CASTLTGDSGELFF
>TRBJ1-5|NA|TRBV6-5|NA
TGTGCCAGCAGTTGGACGTTAAATCAGCCCCAGCATTTT
CASSWTLNQPQHF
>TRBJ2-2|NA|TRBV28|NA
TGTGCCAGCAGTTTTAATGGTTTTGGTACCGGGGAGCTGTTTTTT
CASSFNGFGTGELFF
>TRBJ1-1|NA|TRBV6-1|NA
TGTGCCAGCGACGTTAGTAGGGTCACTGAAGCTTTCTTT
CASDVSRVTEAFF